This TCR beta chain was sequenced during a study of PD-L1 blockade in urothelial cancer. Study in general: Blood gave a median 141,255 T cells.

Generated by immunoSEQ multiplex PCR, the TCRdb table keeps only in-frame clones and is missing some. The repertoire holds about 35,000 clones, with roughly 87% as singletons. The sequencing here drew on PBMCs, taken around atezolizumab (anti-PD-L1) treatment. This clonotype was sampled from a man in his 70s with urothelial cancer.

The DNA of the CDR3 is TGTGCCAGCAGCCCGGCACCTCGGGGACAGGGGGCGCGATACGAGCAGTTCTTC. Its protein product is CASSPAPRGQGARYEQFF. The J gene is TRBJ2-1, the V gene TRBV21-1; the table calls TRBD1, which could not be checked here. TRBV21-1 constitutes a pseudogene. The CDR3 sequence is 18 residues long.